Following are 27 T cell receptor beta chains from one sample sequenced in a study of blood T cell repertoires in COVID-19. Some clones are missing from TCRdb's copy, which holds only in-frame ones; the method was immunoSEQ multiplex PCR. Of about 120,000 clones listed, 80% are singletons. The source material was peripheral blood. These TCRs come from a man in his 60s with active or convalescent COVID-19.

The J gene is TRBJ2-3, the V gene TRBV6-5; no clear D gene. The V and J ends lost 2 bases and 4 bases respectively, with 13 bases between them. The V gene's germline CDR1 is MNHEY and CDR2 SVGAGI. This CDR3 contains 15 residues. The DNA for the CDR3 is TGTGCCAGCAGTTACAAGAGGCCGATTCCAGATACGCAGTATTTT. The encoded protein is CASSYKRPIPDTQYF.

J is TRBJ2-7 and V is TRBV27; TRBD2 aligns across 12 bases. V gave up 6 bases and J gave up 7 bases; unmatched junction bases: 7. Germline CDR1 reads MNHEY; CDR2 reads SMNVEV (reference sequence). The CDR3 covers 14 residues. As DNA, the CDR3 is TGTGCCAGCAGCGACCTAGCGGGAGGGTGGGAGCAGTACTTC. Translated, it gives CASSDLAGGWEQYF.

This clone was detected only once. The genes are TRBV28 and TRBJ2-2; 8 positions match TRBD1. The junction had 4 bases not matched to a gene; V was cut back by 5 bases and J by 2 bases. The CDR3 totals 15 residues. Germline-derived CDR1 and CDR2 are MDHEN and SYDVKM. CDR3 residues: CASSVDRGNTGELFF. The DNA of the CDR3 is TGTGCCAGCAGTGTAGACAGGGGAAACACCGGGGAGCTGTTTTTT.

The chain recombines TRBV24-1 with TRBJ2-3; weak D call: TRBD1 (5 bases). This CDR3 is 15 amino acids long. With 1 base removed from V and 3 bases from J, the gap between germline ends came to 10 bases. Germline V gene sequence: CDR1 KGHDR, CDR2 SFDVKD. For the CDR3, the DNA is TGTGCCACCAGTGATTTCCTGAAGGGGACAGATACGCAGTATTTT. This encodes CATSDFLKGTDTQYF.

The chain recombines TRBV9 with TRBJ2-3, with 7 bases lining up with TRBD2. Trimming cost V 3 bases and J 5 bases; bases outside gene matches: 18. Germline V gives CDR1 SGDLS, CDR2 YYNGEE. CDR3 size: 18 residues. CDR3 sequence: CASSAGRMGPAGIDTQYF. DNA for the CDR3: TGTGCCAGCAGCGCGGGGAGAATGGGCCCAGCGGGGATAGATACGCAGTATTTT. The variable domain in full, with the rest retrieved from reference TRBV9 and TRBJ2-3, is DSGVTQTPKHLITATGQRVTLRCSPRSGDLSVYWYQQSLDQGLQFLIQYYNGEERAKGNILERFSAQQFPDLHSELNLSSLELGDSALYFCASSAGRMGPAGIDTQYFGPGTRLTVL.

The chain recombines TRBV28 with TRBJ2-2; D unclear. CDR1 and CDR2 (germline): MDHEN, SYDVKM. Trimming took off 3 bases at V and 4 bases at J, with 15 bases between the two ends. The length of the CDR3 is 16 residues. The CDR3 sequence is CASSFPPNLGTGELFF. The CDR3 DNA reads TGTGCCAGCAGTTTCCCCCCAAACCTAGGCACCGGGGAGCTGTTTTTT.

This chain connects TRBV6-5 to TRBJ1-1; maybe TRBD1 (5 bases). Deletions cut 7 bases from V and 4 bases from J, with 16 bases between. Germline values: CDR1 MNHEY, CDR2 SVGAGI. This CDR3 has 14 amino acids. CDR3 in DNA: TGTGCCAGCACCAGAGGTGGGGGGGGCACTGAAGCTTTCTTT. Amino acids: CASTRGGGGTEAFF.

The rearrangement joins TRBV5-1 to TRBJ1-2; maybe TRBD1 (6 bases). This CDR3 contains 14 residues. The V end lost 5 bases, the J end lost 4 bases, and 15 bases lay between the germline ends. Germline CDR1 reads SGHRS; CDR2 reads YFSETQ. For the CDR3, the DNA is TGCGCCAGCAGTTTTGGACAGTCAATCTATGGCTACACCTTC. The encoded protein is CASSFGQSIYGYTF.

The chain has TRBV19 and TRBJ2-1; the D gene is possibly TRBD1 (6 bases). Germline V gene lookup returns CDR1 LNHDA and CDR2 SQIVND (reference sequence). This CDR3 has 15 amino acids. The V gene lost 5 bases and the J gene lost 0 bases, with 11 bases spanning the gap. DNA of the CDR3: TGTGCCAGTAGTCTGCAGGGGTTCTCCTACAATGAGCAGTTCTTC. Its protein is CASSLQGFSYNEQFF.

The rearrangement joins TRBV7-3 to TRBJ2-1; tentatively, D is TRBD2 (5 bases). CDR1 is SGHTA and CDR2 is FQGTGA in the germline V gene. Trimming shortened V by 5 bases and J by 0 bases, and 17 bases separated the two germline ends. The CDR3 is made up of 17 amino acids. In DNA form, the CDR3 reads TGTGCCAGCAGCCGACTACCCCCAGGAAACTCCTACAATGAGCAGTTCTTC. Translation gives CASSRLPPGNSYNEQFF.

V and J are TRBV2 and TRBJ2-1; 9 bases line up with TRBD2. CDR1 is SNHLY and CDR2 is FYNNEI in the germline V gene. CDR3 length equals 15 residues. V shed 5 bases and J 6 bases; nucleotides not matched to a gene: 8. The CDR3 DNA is TGTGCCAGCAGTTCCTTAGCGGGAGCGGTCAATGAGCAGTTCTTC. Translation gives CASSSLAGAVNEQFF.

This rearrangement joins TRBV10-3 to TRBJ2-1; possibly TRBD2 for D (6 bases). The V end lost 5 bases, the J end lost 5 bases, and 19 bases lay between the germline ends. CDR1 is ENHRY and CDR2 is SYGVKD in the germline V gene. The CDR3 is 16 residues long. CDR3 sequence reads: CAISLRDRGRNNEQFF. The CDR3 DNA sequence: TGTGCCATCAGTTTAAGGGACCGGGGGAGGAACAATGAGCAGTTCTTC.

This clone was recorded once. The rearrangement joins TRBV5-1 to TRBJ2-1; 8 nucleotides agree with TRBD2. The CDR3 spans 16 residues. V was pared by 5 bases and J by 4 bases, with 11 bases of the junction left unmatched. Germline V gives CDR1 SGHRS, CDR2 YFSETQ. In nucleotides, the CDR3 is TGCGCCAGCAGACGGGGCCATAGCGGGGCATACAATGAGCAGTTCTTC. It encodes CASRRGHSGAYNEQFF.

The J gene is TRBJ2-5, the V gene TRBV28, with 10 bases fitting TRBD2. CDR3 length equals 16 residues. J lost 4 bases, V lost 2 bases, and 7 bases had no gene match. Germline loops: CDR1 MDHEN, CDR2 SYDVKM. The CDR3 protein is CASSLSLAGAGETQYF. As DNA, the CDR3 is TGTGCCAGCAGTTTAAGTCTAGCGGGAGCGGGAGAGACCCAGTACTTC.

In nucleotides, the CDR3 is TGTGCCACCGGAGGGGAGGGCGTCAATGAGCAGTTCTTC. Translating gives CATGGEGVNEQFF. This chain uses TRBV6-4 with TRBJ2-1, with TRBD2 identical over 7 bases. Germline CDR1 reads MRHNA; CDR2 reads SNTAGT. The CDR3 spans 13 residues. V was clipped by 10 bases and J by 6 bases; unmatched bases: 9.

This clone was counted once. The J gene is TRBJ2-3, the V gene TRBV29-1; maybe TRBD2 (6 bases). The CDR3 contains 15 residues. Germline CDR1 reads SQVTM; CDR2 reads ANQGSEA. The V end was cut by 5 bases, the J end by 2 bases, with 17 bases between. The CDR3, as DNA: TGCAGCGTTTCTCGTCGAGCGGGTCTCACAGATACGCAGTATTTT. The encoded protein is CSVSRRAGLTDTQYF.

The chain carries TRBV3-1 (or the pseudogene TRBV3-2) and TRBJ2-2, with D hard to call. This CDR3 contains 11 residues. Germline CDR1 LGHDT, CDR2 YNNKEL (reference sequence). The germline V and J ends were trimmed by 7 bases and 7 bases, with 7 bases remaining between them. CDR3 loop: CASTPGGELFF. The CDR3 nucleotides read TGTGCCAGCACGCCCGGCGGGGAGCTGTTTTTT.

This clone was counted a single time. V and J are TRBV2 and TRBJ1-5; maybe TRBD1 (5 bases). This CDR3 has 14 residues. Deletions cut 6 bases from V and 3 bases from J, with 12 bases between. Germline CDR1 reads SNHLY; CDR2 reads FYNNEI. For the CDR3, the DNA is TGTGCCAGCAGAGCGGGACGGAACAATCAGCCCCAGCATTTT. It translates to CASRAGRNNQPQHF. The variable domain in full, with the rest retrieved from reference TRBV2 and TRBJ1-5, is EPEVTQTPSHQVTQMGQEVILRCVPISNHLYFYWYRQILGQKVEFLVSFYNNEISEKSEIFDDQFSVERPDGSNFTLKIRSTKLEDSAMYFCASRAGRNNQPQHFGDGTRLSIL.

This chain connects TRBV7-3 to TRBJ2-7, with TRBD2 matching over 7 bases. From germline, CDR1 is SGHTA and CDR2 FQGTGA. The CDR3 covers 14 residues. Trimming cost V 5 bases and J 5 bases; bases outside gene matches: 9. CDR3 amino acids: CASSGEGGANEQYF. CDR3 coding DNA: TGTGCCAGCAGCGGGGAGGGCGGTGCCAACGAGCAGTACTTC. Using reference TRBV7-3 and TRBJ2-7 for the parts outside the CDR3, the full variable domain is GAGVSQTPSNKVTEKGKYVELRCDPISGHTALYWYRQSLGQGPEFLIYFQGTGAADDSGLPNDRFFAVRPEGSVSTLKIQRTERGDSAVYLCASSGEGGANEQYFGPGTRLTVT.

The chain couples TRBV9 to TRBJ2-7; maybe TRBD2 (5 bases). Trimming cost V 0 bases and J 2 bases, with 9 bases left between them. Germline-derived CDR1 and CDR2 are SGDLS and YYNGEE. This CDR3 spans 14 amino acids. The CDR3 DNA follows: TGTGCCAGCAGCGTAGCGGGGAATACCTACGAGCAGTACTTC. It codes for CASSVAGNTYEQYF.

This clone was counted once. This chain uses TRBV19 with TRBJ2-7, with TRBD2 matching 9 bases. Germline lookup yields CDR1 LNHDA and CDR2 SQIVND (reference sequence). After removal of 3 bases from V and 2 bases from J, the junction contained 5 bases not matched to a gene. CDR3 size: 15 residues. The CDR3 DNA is TGTGCCAGTAGTATTAATAGCGGGGGAACCTACGAGCAGTACTTC. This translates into CASSINSGGTYEQYF.

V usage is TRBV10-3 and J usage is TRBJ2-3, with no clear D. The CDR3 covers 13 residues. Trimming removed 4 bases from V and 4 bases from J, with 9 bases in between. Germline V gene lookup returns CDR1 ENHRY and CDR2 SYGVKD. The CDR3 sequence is CAISGADPDTQYF. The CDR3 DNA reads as TGTGCCATCAGTGGGGCCGATCCAGATACGCAGTATTTT.

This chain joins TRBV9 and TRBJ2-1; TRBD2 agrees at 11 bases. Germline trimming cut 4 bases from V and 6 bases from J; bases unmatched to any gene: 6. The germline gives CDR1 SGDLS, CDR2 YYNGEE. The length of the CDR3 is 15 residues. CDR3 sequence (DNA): TGTGCCAGCAGCTTCCTCGGACTAGCGGGCAATGAGCAGTTCTTC. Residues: CASSFLGLAGNEQFF.

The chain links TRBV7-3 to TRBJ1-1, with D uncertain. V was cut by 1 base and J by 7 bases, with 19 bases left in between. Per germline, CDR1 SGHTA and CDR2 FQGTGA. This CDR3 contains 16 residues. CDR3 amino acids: CASSLSPAPPRNEAFF. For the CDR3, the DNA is TGTGCCAGCAGCTTAAGCCCCGCCCCCCCGAGAAATGAAGCTTTCTTT.

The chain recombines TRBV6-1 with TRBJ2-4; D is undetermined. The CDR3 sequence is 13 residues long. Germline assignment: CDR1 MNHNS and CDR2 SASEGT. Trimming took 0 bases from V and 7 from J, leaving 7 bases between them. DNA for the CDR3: TGTGCCAGCAGTGAAGCGTTTAATAACATTCAGTACTTC. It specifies CASSEAFNNIQYF.

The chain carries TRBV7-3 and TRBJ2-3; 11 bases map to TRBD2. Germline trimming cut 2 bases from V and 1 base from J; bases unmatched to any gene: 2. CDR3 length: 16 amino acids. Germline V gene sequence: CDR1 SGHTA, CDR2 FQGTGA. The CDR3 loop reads CASSLGLAGGTDTQYF. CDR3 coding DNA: TGTGCCAGCAGCTTAGGACTAGCGGGCGGCACAGATACGCAGTATTTT. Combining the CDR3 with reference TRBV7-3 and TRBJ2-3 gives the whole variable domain GAGVSQTPSNKVTEKGKYVELRCDPISGHTALYWYRQSLGQGPEFLIYFQGTGAADDSGLPNDRFFAVRPEGSVSTLKIQRTERGDSAVYLCASSLGLAGGTDTQYFGPGTRLTVL.

This CDR3 is CASSTGGNNSPLHF. The CDR3 nucleotides are TGTGCCAGCAGCACAGGGGGCAACAATTCACCCCTCCACTTT. The rearrangement uses TRBV14 and TRBJ1-6, with TRBD1 matching 9 bases. Germline lookup yields CDR1 SGHDN and CDR2 FVKESK. The CDR3 is made up of 14 amino acids. The V segment lost 5 bases and the J segment 7 bases; nucleotides outside the gene matches: 3.